This TCR beta chain was recovered during a study of early T cells in non-severe SARS-CoV-2 infection. Attached unique molecular identifiers marked individual cDNA molecules. TCRdb processed the 5' RACE reads anew with MiXCR; each CDR3 protein has one entry. The repertoire has about 68,000 distinct CDR3 sequences, 11% of them found once; the top ten carry 6.4%. The clonotype comes from an adult who was a healthcare worker with PCR-confirmed SARS-CoV-2 infection or an uninfected control (not recorded which). The specimen was whole blood.

CDR3: CSARDLGSSSNEQFF. In nucleotides, the CDR3 is TGCAGTGCTAGAGATTTGGGTAGTTCCTCGAATGAGCAGTTCTTC. The gene calls are TRBV20-1 and TRBJ2-1, with D unclear. The germline V and J ends were trimmed by 0 bases and 7 bases, with 16 bases remaining between them. The length of the CDR3 is 15 residues. CDR1 and CDR2 (germline): DFQATT, SNEGSKA (reference sequence).